The present entry profiles one T cell receptor (beta chain) with its context. The data were taken from a study of blood T cell repertoires in COVID-19. On the study more broadly: Sources were T cells, B-cell-depleted T cells, or PBMCs; the material itself was cDNA or gDNA.

Germline CDR1 reads WNHNN; CDR2 reads SYGVQD (reference sequence). J was trimmed by 7 bases and V by 3 bases; bases with no gene match: 5. The CDR3 sequence is 13 residues long. Patients in Seattle were enrolled during active infection, then followed longitudinally. Repertoires were generated with immunoSEQ multiplex PCR, while TCRdb's copy carries only in-frame clones and drops some. Among approximately 500,000 clones, about 89% were seen once, and the ten largest hold roughly 7.3%. The sequenced sample consisted of peripheral blood. This sequence joins TRBV10-1 and TRBJ1-1; 7 bases line up with TRBD1. The TCR originated in a woman in her fifties or sixties with COVID-19, enrolled during active disease. This CDR3 reads CASSDKRDSEAFF. The DNA of the CDR3 is TGCGCCAGCAGTGATAAGAGGGACAGTGAAGCTTTCTTT.